These T cell receptor beta chains were read from a single sample in a study of blood T cell repertoires in COVID-19. The method was immunoSEQ multiplex PCR; TCRdb's version includes in-frame clones alone and lacks a portion of them. The table records hundreds of thousands of clones, 70% to 90% of them present only once. The sample was PBMCs or T cells enriched from blood (not recorded which). These receptors came from a man aged 45-65 years who had been exposed to COVID-19. Both conserved end residues are part of each CDR3. D genes are given only for firm matches. Clone size is stated in some rows and not others, as once, few, many or a class when expanded.

j_gene | abundance | len | v_gene | d_gene | CDR3nt | CDR3aa
TRBJ1-4 | . | 15 | TRBV5-1 | . | TGCGCCAGCAGCTCGGCCACGACAGAGAGAGAGGAACTGTTTTTT | CASSSATTEREELFF
TRBJ1-2 | few | 12 | TRBV19 | . | TGTGCCAGTAGCTTACAGGACTATGGCTACACCTTC | CASSLQDYGYTF
TRBJ1-1 | . | 13 | TRBV11-3 | . | TGTGCCAGCAGCCGTACAGGGAACACTGAAGCTTTCTTT | CASSRTGNTEAFF
TRBJ2-7 | once | 16 | TRBV5-8 | TRBD1 | TGTGCCAGCAGCTCTAATTTGGGACAGGTAATCTACGAGCAGTACTTC | CASSSNLGQVIYEQYF
TRBJ2-7 | . | 12 | TRBV10-3 | . | TGTGCCATCAGCGGGAGCTCCTACGAGCAGTACTTC | CAISGSSYEQYF
TRBJ2-1 | . | 17 | TRBV27 | TRBD2 | TGTGCCAGCAGTACTCGACTAGCGGGAAGGTCCTACAATGAGCAGTTCTTC | CASSTRLAGRSYNEQFF
TRBJ2-7 | . | 11 | TRBV5-5 | . | TGTGCCAGCAGCATCAACTACGAGCAGTACTTC | CASSINYEQYF
TRBJ2-7 | . | 13 | TRBV5-4 | . | TGTGCCAGCAGCCGGGGGACCTCCTACGAGCAGTACTTC | CASSRGTSYEQYF
TRBJ1-1 | few | 15 | TRBV19 | . | TGTGCCAGTAGTATGCCCGGGGAGGGTAGCACTGAAGCTTTCTTT | CASSMPGEGSTEAFF
TRBJ1-1 | . | 14 | TRBV18 | . | TGTGCCAGCTACCAGGGAGGGGAGAACACTGAAGCTTTCTTT | CASYQGGENTEAFF
TRBJ2-5 | . | 14 | TRBV5-1 | . | TGCGCCAGCAGCGTGGACAGCCTACAAGAGACCCAGTACTTC | CASSVDSLQETQYF